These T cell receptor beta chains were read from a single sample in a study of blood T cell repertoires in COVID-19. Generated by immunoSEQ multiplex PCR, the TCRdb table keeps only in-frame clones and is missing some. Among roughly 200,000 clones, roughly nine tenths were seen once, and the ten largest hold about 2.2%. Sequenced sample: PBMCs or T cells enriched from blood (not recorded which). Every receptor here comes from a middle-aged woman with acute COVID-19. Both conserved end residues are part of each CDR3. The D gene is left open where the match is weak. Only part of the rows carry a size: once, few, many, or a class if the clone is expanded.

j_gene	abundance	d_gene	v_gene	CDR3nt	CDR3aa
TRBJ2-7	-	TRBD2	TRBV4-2	TGTGCCAGCAGCCAAGATCCCCAAAGCGGGAAGCCTAGCTCCTACGAGCAGTACTTC	CASSQDPQSGKPSSYEQYF
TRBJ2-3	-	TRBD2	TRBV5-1	TGCGCCAGCAGCTTGTTAGGCGGGAGTAATACAGATACGCAGTATTTT	CASSLLGGSNTDTQYF
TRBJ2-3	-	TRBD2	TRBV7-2	TGTGCCAGCGGATCCGGGACTAGCGGGAAAGATACGCAGTATTTT	CASGSGTSGKDTQYF
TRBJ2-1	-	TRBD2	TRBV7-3	TGTGCCAGCAGCTCAGGACTAGCGGGGGGCGATGAGCAGTTCTTC	CASSSGLAGGDEQFF
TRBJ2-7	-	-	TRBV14	TGTGCCAGCAGTTCGGACTTAACCTACGAGCAGTACTTC	CASSSDLTYEQYF
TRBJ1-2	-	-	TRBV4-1	TGCGCCAGCAGCCAAGATGGGGGCGGAGGCTATGGCTACACCTTC	CASSQDGGGGYGYTF
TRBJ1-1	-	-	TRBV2	TGTGCCAGCCAGGGCGGGAGTGCTTTCTTT	CASQGGSAFF
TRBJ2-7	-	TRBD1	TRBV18	TGTGCCAGCTCACCCAGGGACAGGGGGGAGCAGTACTTC	CASSPRDRGEQYF
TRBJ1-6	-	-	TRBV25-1	TGTGCCAGCAGTGAACCCGGACAAGGTGCTCCCCTCCACTTT	CASSEPGQGAPLHF
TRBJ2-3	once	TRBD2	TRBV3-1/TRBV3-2	TGTGCCAGCAGCCAAGTCTTGCGGGAGGGCGCAGATACGCAGTATTTT	CASSQVLREGADTQYF
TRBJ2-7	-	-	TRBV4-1	TGCGCCAGCAGACAAGGAGGCGGGCGGGTCGGCGAGCAGTACTTC	CASRQGGGRVGEQYF
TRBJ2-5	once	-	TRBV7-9	TGTGCCAGCAGCTTAGGTGCGCAAGAGACCCAGTACTTC	CASSLGAQETQYF
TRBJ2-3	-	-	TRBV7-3	TGTGCCAGCAGTCCCCAGCGAATTTCTCCAGATACGCAGTATTTT	CASSPQRISPDTQYF
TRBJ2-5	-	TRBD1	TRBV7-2	TGTGCCAGCAGCCGACAGGGCCAAGAGACCCAGTACTTC	CASSRQGQETQYF
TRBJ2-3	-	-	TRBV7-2	TGTGCCAGCAGCTTTCGCGGACAGAGCACAGATACGCAGTATTTT	CASSFRGQSTDTQYF
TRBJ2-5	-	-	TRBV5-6	TGTGCCAGCAGCTTGGAGGGGGCGACGGGAGGGGCCGAGACCCAGTACTTC	CASSLEGATGGAETQYF
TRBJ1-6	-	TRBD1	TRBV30	TGTGCCTCTCAATCAGGGGGCTCTAATTCACCCCTCCACTTT	CASQSGGSNSPLHF
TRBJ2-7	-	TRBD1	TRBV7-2	TGTGCCAGCAGCTTAGCCGGAGTTAGCCAGGGGGCCTACGAGCAGTACTTC	CASSLAGVSQGAYEQYF
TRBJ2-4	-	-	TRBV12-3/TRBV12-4	TGTGCCAGCAGTTTAAACTGGAACATTCAGTACTTC	CASSLNWNIQYF
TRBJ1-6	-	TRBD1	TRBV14	TGTGCCAGCAGCCATACAGGGGGCACTTCACCCCTCCACTTT	CASSHTGGTSPLHF
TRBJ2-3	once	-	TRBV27	TGTGCCAGCAGCCCAGGGTGGGGCACAGATACGCAGTATTTT	CASSPGWGTDTQYF
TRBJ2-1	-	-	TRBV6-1	TGTGCCAGCAGTGTAGCGAGCTCCTACAATGAGCAGTTCTTC	CASSVASSYNEQFF